This T cell receptor (beta chain) was recovered during a study of blood T cell repertoires in COVID-19. Study summary: PBMCs, B-cell-depleted T cells, or T cells were the source of the cDNA or gDNA that made up the material.

Source study methods: Amplification with reference gene primers provided the estimates of nucleated cell counts. TCRdb's copy holds only in-frame clones and misses some; the assay was immunoSEQ multiplex PCR. V and J calls and clone size are those listed in that table; D and trimming were worked out from the DNA. The table shows 130,000 or so clones, with around nine tenths occurring only once. The germline gives CDR1 SGDLS, CDR2 YYNGEE. V was pared by 0 bases and J by 6 bases, with 15 bases between. The CDR3 has 16 residues. The rearrangement uses TRBV9 and TRBJ1-4; the D gene is possibly TRBD1 (5 bases). What was sequenced was peripheral blood. The source of this sequence is a woman aged 45 to 65 with acute or convalescent COVID-19. The CDR3 loop is CASSVDNGRAYEKLFF. The CDR3 nucleotides read TGTGCCAGCAGCGTAGACAACGGCAGGGCATATGAAAAACTGTTTTTT.